The clone carrying this TCR beta chain was seen only once. Its matching antigen is unknown. TCRdb keeps only in-frame clones here, not all; method: immunoSEQ multiplex PCR. The table has 130,000 to 150,000 clones, 70% to 90% seen once; the top ten hold less than 15%. The data originate from a study of T cell responses to AZD1222 COVID-19 vaccine. Points from the study as a whole: Mostly white British, mostly female donors; authors suggested clonal diversity may be underestimated. Rises in breadth and depth of Spike-specific TCRs came after two AZD1222 doses. It was only a handful of AZD1222 recipients who were seropositive at baseline.

The sequencing here drew on peripheral blood, taken on day 0 of AZD1222 vaccination. The sequence came from an adult in good health.

The CDR3 loop reads CASTRGLSSYNEQFF. In DNA, the CDR3 is TGTGCCAGCACTCGAGGGTTGAGCTCCTACAATGAGCAGTTCTTC. This rearrangement joins TRBV3-1 (or the pseudogene TRBV3-2) to TRBJ2-1; a weak D match, TRBD2 (5 bases). This CDR3 contains 15 residues. Germline CDR1 LGHDT, CDR2 YNNKEL (reference sequence). V lost 7 bases, J lost 0 bases, and 13 bases lay in between.